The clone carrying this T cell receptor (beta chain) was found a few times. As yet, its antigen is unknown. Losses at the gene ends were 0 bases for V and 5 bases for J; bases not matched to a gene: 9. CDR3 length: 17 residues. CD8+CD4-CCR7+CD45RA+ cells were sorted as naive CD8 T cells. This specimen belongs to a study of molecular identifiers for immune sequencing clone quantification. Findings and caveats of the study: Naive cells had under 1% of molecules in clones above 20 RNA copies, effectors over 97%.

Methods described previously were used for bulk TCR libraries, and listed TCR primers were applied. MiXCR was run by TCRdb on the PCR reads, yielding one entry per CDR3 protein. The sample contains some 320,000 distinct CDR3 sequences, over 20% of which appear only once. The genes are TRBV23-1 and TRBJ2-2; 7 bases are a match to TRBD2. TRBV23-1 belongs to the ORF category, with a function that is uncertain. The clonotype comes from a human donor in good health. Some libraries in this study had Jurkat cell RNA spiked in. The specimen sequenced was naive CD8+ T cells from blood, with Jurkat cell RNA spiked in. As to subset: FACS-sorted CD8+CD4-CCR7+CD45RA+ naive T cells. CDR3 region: CASSQSPGRPRTGELFF. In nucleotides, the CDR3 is TGCGCCAGCAGTCAATCACCCGGGAGGCCCCGGACCGGGGAGCTGTTTTTT.